Presented here are 10 T cell receptor beta chains from one specimen sequenced in a study of shared T cell receptors in the human thymus. Assay: immunoSEQ multiplex PCR; the TCRdb copy retains only in-frame clones and omits some. The sample lists hundreds of thousands of clones, roughly 74% seen once, with about 0.013% in the top ten. The data were also submitted as part of a second study, on human thymus T cells.

The specimen was thymocytes. Receptor source: a boy under three years old with a congenital heart defect.

J is TRBJ2-5 and V is TRBV25-1, with a weak D call TRBD2 (6 bases). The J call is doubtful: the DNA matches TRBJ2-7 better. Germline V gives CDR1 MGHDK, CDR2 SYGVNS. The CDR3 spans 14 residues. The CDR3 loop reads CASSPDGSSYEQYF. DNA of the CDR3: TGTGCCAGCAGTCCCGACGGGAGCTCCTACGAGCAGTACTTC.

In DNA form, the CDR3 reads TGTGCCAGCAGCCAAGATGAGGCGGGAGACCTCTACGAGCAGTACTTC. It specifies CASSQDEAGDLYEQYF. The chain employs TRBV4-2 and TRBJ2-7; 7 bases align to TRBD2. V trimming: 0 bases; J trimming: 3 bases; junction bases outside the gene matches: 8. The CDR3 runs 16 residues. Germline V CDR1 and CDR2: LGHNA, YNFKEQ.

This clone was seen more than once but under ten times. The V gene is TRBV12-5, the J gene TRBJ1-5, with 7 bases matching TRBD1. The CDR3 is 14 amino acids. The V gene's germline CDR1 is LGHNT and CDR2 FRNRAP. V dropped 5 bases and J dropped 7; count of bases not matched to a gene: 8. CDR3 amino acids: CASGLTGAGQPQHF. CDR3 nucleotides: TGTGCTAGTGGTCTAACAGGGGCAGGGCAGCCCCAGCATTTT.

V usage is TRBV5-6 and J usage is TRBJ2-2; the D gene is possibly TRBD2 (6 bases). Germline V lookup: CDR1 SGHDT, CDR2 YYEEEE. The CDR3 runs to 16 residues. The V end lost 4 bases, the J end lost 4 bases, and 17 bases lay between the germline ends. CDR3 sequence (DNA): TGTGCCAGCAGCCCCGGACTACCAAACGTCACCGGGGAGCTGTTTTTT. Its protein product is CASSPGLPNVTGELFF.

The chain combines TRBV14 with TRBJ2-1; a weak D match, TRBD2 (6 bases). The CDR3 spans 17 residues. CDR1 and CDR2 from the germline V gene are SGHDN and FVKESK. V was cut by 3 bases and J by 5 bases, with 20 bases left in between. This chain's CDR3 is CASSQGVAQRVDNEQFF. The CDR3 DNA reads as TGTGCCAGCAGCCAGGGGGTTGCCCAGCGGGTCGACAATGAGCAGTTCTTC.

The chain has TRBV11-2 and TRBJ2-1; 11 bases map to TRBD1. Germline V gene sequence: CDR1 SGHAT, CDR2 FQNNGV. This CDR3 is 16 amino acids long. V was clipped by 5 bases and J by 7 bases; unmatched bases: 10. The chain's CDR3 is CASSRRTGGPRNEQFF. DNA of the CDR3: TGTGCCAGCAGCCGGAGGACAGGGGGCCCCCGGAATGAGCAGTTCTTC.

The chain links TRBV4-1 to TRBJ2-1, with 11 nucleotides matching TRBD2. This CDR3 is built from 16 residues. Losses at the gene ends were 3 bases for V and 4 bases for J; bases not matched to a gene: 5. Germline-derived CDR1 and CDR2 are MGHRA and YSYEKL. The CDR3 DNA reads as TGCGCCAGCAGCCATTCTAGCGGGAGGTCTTACAATGAGCAGTTCTTC. This gives the protein CASSHSSGRSYNEQFF.

CDR3 protein: CASSTLPSGSPCEQYF. The DNA for the CDR3 is TGTGCCAGCAGCACTCTGCCTAGCGGGAGTCCGTGCGAGCAGTACTTC. J is TRBJ2-7 and V is TRBV28, with 10 positions matching TRBD2. The CDR3 extends over 16 amino acids. J was trimmed by 6 bases and V by 6 bases; bases with no gene match: 14. Germline V gene lookup returns CDR1 MDHEN and CDR2 SYDVKM.

V and J are TRBV10-1 and TRBJ1-2; D is ambiguous. V was cut by 4 bases and J by 4 bases, with 10 bases left in between. The CDR3 runs 13 residues. Germline V gene data show CDR1 as WNHNN and CDR2 as SYGVQD (reference sequence). CDR3 sequence reads: CASSAEVGYGYTF. CDR3 nucleotides: TGCGCCAGCAGTGCTGAGGTTGGCTATGGCTACACCTTC.

This chain uses TRBV4-2 with TRBJ2-3; 12 bases are a match to TRBD2. J lost 3 bases, V lost 1 base, and 11 bases had no gene match. The CDR3 length is 19 residues. Germline lookup yields CDR1 LGHNA and CDR2 YNFKEQ. The CDR3 nucleotides are TGTGCCAGCAGCCAAGTCGGGGCTAGCGGGAGGGCCGAGACAGATACGCAGTATTTT. Translating gives CASSQVGASGRAETDTQYF.